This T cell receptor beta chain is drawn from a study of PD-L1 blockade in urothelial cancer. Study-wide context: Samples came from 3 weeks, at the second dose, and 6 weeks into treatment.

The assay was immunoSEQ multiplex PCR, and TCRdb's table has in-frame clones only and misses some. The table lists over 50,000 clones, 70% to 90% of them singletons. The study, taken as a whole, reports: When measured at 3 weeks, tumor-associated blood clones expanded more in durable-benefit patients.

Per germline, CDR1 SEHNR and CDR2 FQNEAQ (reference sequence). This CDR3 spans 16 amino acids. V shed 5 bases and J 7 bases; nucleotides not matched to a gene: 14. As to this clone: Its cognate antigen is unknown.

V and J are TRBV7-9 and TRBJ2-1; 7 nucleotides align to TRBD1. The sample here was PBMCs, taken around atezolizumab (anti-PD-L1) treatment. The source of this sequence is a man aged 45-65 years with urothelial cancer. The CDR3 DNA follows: TGTGCCAGCAGCAGCCGAGGGGGCGCCGGGATAAATGAGCAGTTCTTC. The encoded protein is CASSSRGGAGINEQFF.